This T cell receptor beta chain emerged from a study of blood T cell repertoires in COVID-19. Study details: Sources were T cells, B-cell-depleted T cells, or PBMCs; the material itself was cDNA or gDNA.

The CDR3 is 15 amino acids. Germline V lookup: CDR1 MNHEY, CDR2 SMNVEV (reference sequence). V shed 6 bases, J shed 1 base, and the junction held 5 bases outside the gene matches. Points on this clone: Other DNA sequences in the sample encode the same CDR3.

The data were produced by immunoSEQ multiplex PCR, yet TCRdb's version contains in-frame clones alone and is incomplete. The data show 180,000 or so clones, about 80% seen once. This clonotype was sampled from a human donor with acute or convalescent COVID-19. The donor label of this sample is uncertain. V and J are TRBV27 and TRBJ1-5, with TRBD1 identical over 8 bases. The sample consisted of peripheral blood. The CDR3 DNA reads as TGTGCCAGCAGCGGGGACAGGCTAAGCAATCAGCCCCAGCATTTT. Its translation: CASSGDRLSNQPQHF.